The 27 T cell receptor beta chains below come from one sample, sequenced in a study of post-analysis software for immune sequencing data. Study conclusions and caveats: Compared with controls, patients had more of 4 to 6 TRBV segments, including TRBV5-6, TRBV5-1 and TRBV20-1.

Their specific antigens are unknown. The TCR beta cDNA libraries carried unique molecular identifiers. A single record per CDR3 protein comes from TCRdb applying MiXCR to the PCR reads. There are around 200,000 distinct CDR3 sequences in the sample; over 25% occur only once, and 3.4% lies in the top ten. Sequenced material: blood. The receptors shown here come from a girl aged 2-17 years with multiple sclerosis.

This clonotype was detected a few times. V gene TRBV24-1 combines with J gene TRBJ1-2; D is unclear. The CDR3 is made up of 13 amino acids. V dropped 3 bases and J dropped 4 bases, with 8 bases sitting between them. From germline, CDR1 is KGHDR and CDR2 SFDVKD. CDR3 sequence: CATSDPRSYGYTF. The CDR3 DNA reads TGTGCCACCAGTGATCCCAGGTCCTATGGCTACACCTTC.

The J gene is TRBJ1-1, the V gene TRBV25-1; D is undetermined. The ends were cut back, 4 bases at V and 1 base at J, with 7 bases in the middle. CDR3 length equals 13 residues. Germline V gives CDR1 MGHDK, CDR2 SYGVNS. The CDR3 protein is CASSGPGNTEAFF. The CDR3 DNA sequence: TGTGCCAGCAGTGGACCCGGGAACACTGAAGCTTTCTTT. Variable domain in full (rest from reference TRBV25-1 and TRBJ1-1): EADIYQTPRYLVIGTGKKITLECSQTMGHDKMYWYQQDPGMELHLIHYSYGVNSTEKGDLSSESTVSRIRTEHFPLTLESARPSHTSQYLCASSGPGNTEAFFGQGTRLTVV.

This clonotype was found a few times. The chain links TRBV25-1 to TRBJ2-7, with 9 bases fitting TRBD1. This CDR3 spans 16 amino acids. The V gene end was trimmed by 1 base and the J gene end by 2 bases; junction bases not matched to a gene: 6. CDR1 MGHDK and CDR2 SYGVNS come from the germline V gene. As DNA, the CDR3 is TGTGCCAGCAGTGAATCCAGGACAGGGGCCCCCTACGAGCAGTACTTC. Translating gives CASSESRTGAPYEQYF.

This clonotype was counted only a few times. This chain uses TRBV29-1 with TRBJ2-7; TRBD1 matches 7 bases. Germline V gene sequence: CDR1 SQVTM, CDR2 ANQGSEA. The trim removed 3 bases at V and 4 bases at J, leaving 6 bases unmatched. This CDR3 is built from 13 residues. The CDR3 nucleotides are TGCAGCGTTGATGCAGGGGGTGGGTACGAGCAGTACTTC. Its protein is CSVDAGGGYEQYF.

The sample holds a few counts of this clonotype. The V call is TRBV20-1, the J call TRBJ2-6; possible D gene TRBD2, 5 bases. V dropped 1 base and J dropped 2 bases, with 6 bases sitting between them. In germline, CDR1 is DFQATT, CDR2 SNEGSKA (reference sequence). This CDR3 spans 14 amino acids. CDR3 protein: CSARAGTGANVLTF. CDR3 in DNA: TGCAGTGCTAGAGCGGGAACTGGGGCCAACGTCCTGACTTTC.

This chain links TRBV11-2 with TRBJ2-1; D is undetermined. CDR1 SGHAT and CDR2 FQNNGV come from the germline V gene. The CDR3 covers 12 residues. V was shortened by 5 bases and J by 6 bases, with 8 bases between the two germline ends. CDR3 loop: CASSQSTNEQFF. CDR3 nucleotide sequence: TGTGCCAGCAGCCAATCGACCAATGAGCAGTTCTTC.

At least ten counts were recorded for this clonotype. The chain couples TRBV5-1 to TRBJ2-1; TRBD2 agrees at 14 bases. Trimming removed 1 base from V and 4 bases from J; junction bases left unmatched: 4. The CDR3 is made up of 17 amino acids. Germline V lookup: CDR1 SGHRS, CDR2 YFSETQ. The CDR3 loop reads CASSLIGLAGGYNEQFF. The CDR3, as DNA: TGCGCCAGCAGCTTGATCGGACTAGCGGGAGGATACAATGAGCAGTTCTTC. Variable domain in full (rest from reference TRBV5-1 and TRBJ2-1): KAGVTQTPRYLIKTRGQQVTLSCSPISGHRSVSWYQQTPGQGLQFLFEYFSETQRNKGNFPGRFSGRQFSNSRSEMNVSTLELGDSALYLCASSLIGLAGGYNEQFFGPGTRLTVL.

The V and J genes are TRBV20-1 and TRBJ2-3; 7 positions match TRBD1. V lost 1 base and J lost 4; bases outside the gene matches: 2. CDR3 size: 13 residues. Germline loops: CDR1 DFQATT, CDR2 SNEGSKA (reference sequence). The CDR3 sequence: CSARGQGADTQYF. Written as DNA, the CDR3 is TGCAGTGCTAGAGGGCAGGGGGCAGATACGCAGTATTTT.

CDR3 bases: TGTGCCAGCAGCCGACTGGCGGGAGAGGTGGAAGAGACCCAGTACTTC. This encodes CASSRLAGEVEETQYF. This rearrangement joins TRBV4-2 to TRBJ2-5; 7 bases fit TRBD2. The CDR3 extends over 16 amino acids. The V and J ends lost 4 bases and 3 bases, in that order; junction bases with no gene match: 11. Germline V gene lookup returns CDR1 LGHNA and CDR2 YNFKEQ.

This clonotype has at least ten counts. The chain links TRBV12-3 or TRBV12-4 to TRBJ2-7, with 10 bases aligning to TRBD2. The CDR3 sequence is 15 residues long. With 8 bases clipped from V and 2 bases from J, the junction kept 9 bases outside the gene matches. CDR3 in DNA: TGTGCCAGCCCCTTTCTAGCGGGAGTACCCTACGAGCAGTACTTC. It is translated as CASPFLAGVPYEQYF.

This sequence joins TRBV7-2 and TRBJ2-1; 8 nucleotides line up with TRBD2. J lost 0 bases, V lost 0 bases, and 1 base had no gene match. This CDR3 region has 16 residues. The germline gives CDR1 SGHTA, CDR2 FQGNSA. CDR3 sequence reads: CASSLATSGSYNEQFF. The CDR3 nucleotides read TGTGCCAGCAGCTTAGCCACTAGCGGCTCCTACAATGAGCAGTTCTTC.

This clonotype was recorded at least ten times. V is TRBV6-5 and J is TRBJ1-1; 9 bases line up with TRBD1. The junction had 3 bases not matched to a gene; V was cut back by 4 bases and J by 0 bases. CDR1 and CDR2 from the germline V gene are MNHEY and SVGAGI. This CDR3 is built from 15 residues. CDR3 sequence: CASSSGQGMNTEAFF. As DNA, the CDR3 is TGTGCCAGCAGTTCGGGACAGGGAATGAACACTGAAGCTTTCTTT.

Note on this clonotype: A junction end diverges from the germline sequence, so it may reflect a read error. The CDR3 coding sequence is TGTGCCAGCAGCTTGGGGTATGAGGAGACCCAGCACTTC. This gives the protein CASSLGYEETQHF. This chain uses TRBV7-3 with TRBJ2-5; D is undetermined. Germline values: CDR1 SGHTA, CDR2 FQGTGA. The CDR3 is 13 amino acids.

Comment on this clonotype: The junction does not match germline at one end; this may be a read error. The rearrangement links TRBV20-1 to TRBJ2-3; 8 bases map to TRBD2. The CDR3 sequence is 15 residues long. Germline-derived CDR1 and CDR2 are DFQATT and SNEGSKA (reference sequence). CDR3 DNA sequence: TGCAGTGCCAGAGGAGTAGCGGGAAACCCAGATACGCAGTATTTT. Translated, it gives CSARGVAGNPDTQYF.

The table lists this clonotype with a few counts. For the CDR3, the DNA is TGTGCCAGCAGTTTCGCCGACAACACAGATACGCAGTATTTT. Its protein is CASSFADNTDTQYF. The V and J genes are TRBV27 and TRBJ2-3; D uncertain. Germline assignment: CDR1 MNHEY and CDR2 SMNVEV (reference sequence). CDR3 length: 14 amino acids. V was clipped by 3 bases and J by 2 bases, with 9 bases between them.

This chain links TRBV20-1 with TRBJ2-5, with a tentative D call TRBD2 (5 bases). V lost 1 base and J lost 11, with 11 bases in between. Looked up from germline, CDR1 is DFQATT and CDR2 is SNEGSKA (reference sequence). The CDR3 spans 11 residues. CDR3 residues: CSARVGGEQYF. Written as DNA, the CDR3 is TGCAGTGCTAGAGTAGGTGGGGAGCAGTACTTC.

The chain employs TRBV7-9 and TRBJ2-3; TRBD1 matches 8 bases. This CDR3 region has 14 residues. J gave up 2 bases and V 5 bases, and 3 bases lay outside the gene matches. The V gene's germline CDR1 is SEHNR and CDR2 FQNEAQ (reference sequence). CDR3 bases: TGTGCCAGCAGCGACAGGGGACACACAGATACGCAGTATTTT. This encodes CASSDRGHTDTQYF.

This clonotype was seen repeatedly, ten times or more. The chain recombines TRBV25-1 with TRBJ1-2; D possibly corresponds to TRBD1 (6 bases). Germline assignment: CDR1 MGHDK and CDR2 SYGVNS. Trimming removed 4 bases at V and 8 bases at J, with 11 bases between. The CDR3 runs 12 residues. CDR3 sequence reads: CASSGTEGGYTF. The CDR3 region has the DNA TGTGCCAGCAGTGGGACAGAGGGCGGCTACACCTTC.

This clonotype occurred many times. The chain recombines TRBV5-1 with TRBJ2-1, with TRBD2 identical over 9 bases. The CDR3 spans 16 residues. CDR1 SGHRS and CDR2 YFSETQ come from the germline V gene. V trimming: 4 bases; J trimming: 2 bases; junction bases outside the gene matches: 7. The CDR3: CASSNSGSPPYNEQFF. CDR3 DNA: TGCGCCAGCAGCAATAGCGGGAGCCCTCCCTACAATGAGCAGTTCTTC.

V gene TRBV15 combines with J gene TRBJ1-6; D is uncertain. This CDR3 has 13 amino acids. The germline CDR1 and CDR2 sequences are LNHNV and YYDKDF (reference sequence). With 2 bases removed from V and 18 bases from J, the gap between germline ends came to 17 bases. Here the CDR3 DNA reads TGTGCCACCAGCAGACCCCCCTCCGAGGCCCCCCACTTT. This codes for CATSRPPSEAPHF.

V gene TRBV20-1 combines with J gene TRBJ1-4; the match to TRBD1 covers 8 bases. J was trimmed by 6 bases and V by 6 bases; bases with no gene match: 9. Germline CDR1 reads DFQATT; CDR2 reads SNEGSKA (reference sequence). This CDR3 is 14 amino acids long. For the CDR3, the DNA is TGCAGTGCCCCAAGGACAGGGTGGGATGAAAAACTGTTTTTT. Encoded protein: CSAPRTGWDEKLFF.

The J gene is TRBJ2-2, the V gene TRBV21-1; the table's D gene call, TRBD1, was not cross checked with the DNA. TRBV21-1 is a pseudogene locus. The CDR3 covers 16 residues. The DNA for the CDR3 is TGTGCCAGCAGCAAGGAGCGACAGGGTAGCACCGGGGAGCTGTTTTTT. Translated: CASSKERQGSTGELFF.

The chain couples TRBV6-5 to TRBJ2-2; 9 bases align to TRBD1. The CDR3 loop spans 14 amino acids. CDR1 is MNHEY and CDR2 is SVGAGI in the germline V gene. V was pared by 6 bases and J by 5 bases, with 4 bases of the junction left unmatched. The CDR3 reads CASRGTGYTGELFF. CDR3 in DNA: TGTGCCAGCAGGGGGACAGGGTATACCGGGGAGCTGTTTTTT.

The chain couples TRBV21-1 to TRBJ1-5; the table's TRBD1 call for D was not verified on the DNA. TRBV21-1 is reported as a pseudogene. This CDR3 is 15 amino acids long. The CDR3 sequence: CASSKGIRVNQPQHF. DNA for the CDR3: TGTGCCAGCAGCAAGGGGATCAGGGTAAATCAGCCCCAGCATTTT.

The sample holds a few counts of this clonotype. The V and J genes are TRBV7-8 and TRBJ1-1, with D perhaps matching TRBD1 (5 bases). Trimming removed 5 bases from V and 6 bases from J, with 13 bases in between. Germline V CDR1 and CDR2: SGHVS, FQNEAQ. This CDR3 is 13 amino acids long. The CDR3 region has the DNA TGTGCCAGCAGCCCTTATTTGGGACCTGAAGCTTTCTTT. It yields the protein CASSPYLGPEAFF.

This clonotype came up many times. The rearrangement links TRBV28 to TRBJ1-2; TRBD1 aligns across 7 bases. CDR1 is MDHEN and CDR2 is SYDVKM in the germline V gene. This CDR3 region has 16 residues. With 5 bases clipped from V and 0 bases from J, the junction kept 9 bases outside the gene matches. Written as DNA, the CDR3 is TGTGCCAGCAGTCCAGGGGACAGCCTTACTAACTATGGCTACACCTTC. Amino acids: CASSPGDSLTNYGYTF.

This clonotype was observed a few times. One end of the junction does not line up with germline, which may come from a read error. The chain joins TRBV4-2 to TRBJ2-6, with D possibly being TRBD1 (7 bases). CDR3 length: 17 amino acids. Per germline, CDR1 LGHNA and CDR2 YNFKEQ. The DNA of the CDR3 is TGTGCCAGCAGCCCGGAGGGACAGAGCTCTGGGGCCAACGTCCGGACTTTC. As protein: CASSPEGQSSGANVRTF.